One sample yielded the 9 T cell receptor beta chains listed below, sequenced in a study of shared clonotypes between healthy human individuals. Clones were sequenced by immunoSEQ multiplex PCR, and TCRdb holds only the in-frame ones, with some missing. Among 2,100,000 or so clones listed, approximately 94% were seen once. The material sequenced was naive CD4+ T cells sorted from blood. Subset defined: CD45RA+ positively selected. The receptors shown here come from a man aged 18 to 30 in good health.

The gene calls are TRBV7-8 and TRBJ1-1; D unresolved. The ends were cut back, 4 bases at V and 1 base at J, with 1 base in the middle. The germline gives CDR1 SGHVS, CDR2 FQNEAQ. This CDR3 is 11 amino acids long. CDR3 amino acids: CASSSNTEAFF. CDR3 nucleotide sequence: TGTGCCAGCAGCTCGAACACTGAAGCTTTCTTT.

The chain uses TRBV5-1 and TRBJ1-5, with 9 bases matching TRBD1. Trimming cost V 3 bases and J 7 bases; bases outside gene matches: 2. CDR3 length equals 13 residues. Germline V CDR1 and CDR2: SGHRS, YFSETQ. Here the CDR3 reads CASSWGQGQPQHF. The CDR3 nucleotides read TGCGCCAGCAGCTGGGGACAGGGACAGCCCCAGCATTTT.

The V gene is TRBV6-5, the J gene TRBJ2-5; 8 bases map to TRBD2. The CDR3 covers 15 residues. Germline V gene sequence: CDR1 MNHEY, CDR2 SVGAGI. Losses at the gene ends were 5 bases for V and 1 base for J; bases not matched to a gene: 6. The CDR3 nucleotides are TGTGCCAGCAGTCCCCGGGGGGGGCGCCAAGAGACCCAGTACTTC. This gives the protein CASSPRGGRQETQYF.

With regard to this clone: Other DNA sequences in the sample encode the same CDR3. The chain has TRBV15 and TRBJ2-5, with D possibly matching TRBD2 (5 bases). The CDR3 length is 13 residues. V gave up 0 bases and J gave up 5 bases, with 7 bases separating them. Germline V lookup: CDR1 LNHNV, CDR2 YYDKDF (reference sequence). The CDR3 DNA reads as TGTGCCACCAGCAGAGATCGAGGGGAGACCCAGTACTTC. Translation: CATSRDRGETQYF.

The chain joins TRBV7-3 to TRBJ2-2; 7 bases agree with TRBD1. CDR3 length equals 14 residues. The J segment lost 7 bases and the V segment lost 6 bases, leaving 8 bases of the junction unmatched. The germline CDR1 and CDR2 sequences are SGHTA and FQGTGA. DNA of the CDR3: TGTGCCAGCAGACCTGACAGGGTTGTCGGGGAGCTGTTTTTT. It specifies CASRPDRVVGELFF.

The V gene is TRBV10-3, the J gene TRBJ2-7, with D uncertain. Deletions cut 8 bases from V and 0 bases from J, with 8 bases between. The CDR3 is 12 residues long. Germline CDR1 and CDR2: ENHRY and SYGVKD. The CDR3 is CAILGSSYEQYF. CDR3 nucleotide sequence: TGTGCCATCTTGGGCAGCTCCTACGAGCAGTACTTC.

The chain is built from TRBV13 and TRBJ1-1; no definite D call. The germline gives CDR1 PRHDT, CDR2 FYEKMQ (reference sequence). The V and J ends lost 5 bases and 5 bases respectively, with 12 bases between them. The CDR3 is 13 amino acids. The CDR3 region has the DNA TGTGCCAGCAGCCCGAGACGGGAGACTGAAGCTTTCTTT. Translated, it gives CASSPRRETEAFF.

The genes are TRBV5-1 and TRBJ1-1; D uncertain. V lost 2 bases and J lost 0, with 14 bases in between. CDR3 length: 16 amino acids. The germline CDR1 and CDR2 sequences are SGHRS and YFSETQ. The CDR3 nucleotides read TGCGCCAGCAGCTTTGGACGGAGTGTCCTGAACACTGAAGCTTTCTTT. Its protein product is CASSFGRSVLNTEAFF.

The CDR3 loop is CASSYMGAITYEQYF. CDR3 bases: TGTGCCAGCAGTTATATGGGGGCGATAACCTACGAGCAGTACTTC. The chain employs TRBV6-5 and TRBJ2-7; D perhaps matches TRBD1 (6 bases). Trimming removed 3 bases at V and 2 bases at J, with 14 bases between. The germline CDR1 and CDR2 sequences are MNHEY and SVGAGI. The CDR3 consists of 15 residues.